The clone carrying this TCR beta chain appeared a few times. Its antigen is unknown. Preparation of the bulk TCR libraries relied on previously described methods and listed TCR primers. In TCRdb, the PCR reads were re-called with MiXCR into one record per CDR3 protein. The table has 85,000 to 95,000 distinct CDR3 sequences, over 15% seen once. The CDR3 totals 13 residues. The germline V gene has CDR1 LNHDA and CDR2 SQIVND (reference sequence). V shed 10 bases and J shed 3 bases, with 16 bases lying between them. The sample originates from a study of molecular identifiers for immune sequencing clone quantification. Study at large: Split five ways in replicates, RNA from approximately 20,000 or 98,000 naive CD8 cells had four portions sequenced.

Study-level points and caveats: It was shown that clones above 20 RNA copies held over 98% of effector molecules, but under 1% in naive cells.

Naive CD8 T cells were sorted as CD8+CD4-CCR7+CD45RA+. The chain uses TRBV19 and TRBJ2-7; tentatively, D is TRBD1 (7 bases). Sample: naive CD8+ T cells from blood, with Jurkat cell RNA spiked in. Subset here: FACS-sorted CD8+CD4-CCR7+CD45RA+ naive T cells. The origin of this receptor is a human donor in good health. Some libraries in this study had Jurkat cell RNA spiked in. Written as DNA, the CDR3 is TGTGCCACTCGGGAGACAGGGCTCTACGAGCAGTACTTC. Residues: CATRETGLYEQYF.